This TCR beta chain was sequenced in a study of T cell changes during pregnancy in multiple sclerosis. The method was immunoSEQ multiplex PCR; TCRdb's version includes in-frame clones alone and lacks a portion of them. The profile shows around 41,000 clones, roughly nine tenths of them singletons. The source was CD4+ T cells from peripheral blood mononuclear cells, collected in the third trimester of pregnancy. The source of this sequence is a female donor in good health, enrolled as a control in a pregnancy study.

CDR3 sequence: CASSVGGRDQPQHF. For the CDR3, the DNA is TGTGCCAGCAGCGTGGGGGGGAGGGATCAGCCCCAGCATTTT. The rearrangement uses TRBV9 and TRBJ1-5, with D possibly TRBD1 on 5 matching bases. Per the germline V gene, CDR1 is SGDLS and CDR2 is YYNGEE. The CDR3 sequence is 14 residues long. V lost 2 bases to trimming and J lost 5 bases, with 11 bases between them.